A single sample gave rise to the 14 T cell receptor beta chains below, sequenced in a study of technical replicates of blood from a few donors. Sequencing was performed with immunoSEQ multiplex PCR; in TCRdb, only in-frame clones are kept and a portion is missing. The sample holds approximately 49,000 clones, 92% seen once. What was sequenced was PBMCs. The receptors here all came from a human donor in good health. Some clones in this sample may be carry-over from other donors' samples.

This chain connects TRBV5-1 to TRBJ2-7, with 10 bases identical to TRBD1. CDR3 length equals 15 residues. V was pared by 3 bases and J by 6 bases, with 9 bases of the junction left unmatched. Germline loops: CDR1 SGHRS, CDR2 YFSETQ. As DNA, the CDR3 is TGCGCCAGCAGCTCCGGACAGGGGGGCCTGGGCGAGCAGTACTTC. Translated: CASSSGQGGLGEQYF.

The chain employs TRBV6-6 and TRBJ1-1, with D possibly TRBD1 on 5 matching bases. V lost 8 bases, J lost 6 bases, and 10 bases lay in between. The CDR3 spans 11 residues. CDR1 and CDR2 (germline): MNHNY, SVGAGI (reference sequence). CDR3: CASGRDPEAFF. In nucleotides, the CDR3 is TGTGCCAGCGGGAGGGACCCTGAAGCTTTCTTT.

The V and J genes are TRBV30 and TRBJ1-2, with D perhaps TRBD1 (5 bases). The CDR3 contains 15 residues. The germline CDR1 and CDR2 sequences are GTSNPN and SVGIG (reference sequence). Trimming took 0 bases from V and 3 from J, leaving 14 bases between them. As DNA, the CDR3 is TGTGCCTGGAGTGTATATGGCGGGGCACACTATGGCTACACCTTC. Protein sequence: CAWSVYGGAHYGYTF.

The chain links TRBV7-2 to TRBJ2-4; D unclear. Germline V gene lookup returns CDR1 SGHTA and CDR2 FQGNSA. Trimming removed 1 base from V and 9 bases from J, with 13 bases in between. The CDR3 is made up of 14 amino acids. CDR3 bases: TGTGCCAGCAGCTTAGGGCAGCCTGCAGGCATTCAGTACTTC. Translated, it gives CASSLGQPAGIQYF. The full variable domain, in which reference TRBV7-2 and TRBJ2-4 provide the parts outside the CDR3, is GAGVSQSPSNKVTEKGKDVELRCDPISGHTALYWYRQSLGQGLEFLIYFQGNSAPDKSGLPSDRFSAERTGGSVSTLTIQRTQQEDSAVYLCASSLGQPAGIQYFGAGTRLSVL.

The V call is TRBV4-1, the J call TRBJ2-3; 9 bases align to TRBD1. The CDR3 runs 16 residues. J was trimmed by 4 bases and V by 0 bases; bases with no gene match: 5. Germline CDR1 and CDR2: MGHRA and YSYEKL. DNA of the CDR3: TGCGCCAGCAGCCAAGATGGGACAGGGCTCTCAGATACGCAGTATTTT. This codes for CASSQDGTGLSDTQYF.

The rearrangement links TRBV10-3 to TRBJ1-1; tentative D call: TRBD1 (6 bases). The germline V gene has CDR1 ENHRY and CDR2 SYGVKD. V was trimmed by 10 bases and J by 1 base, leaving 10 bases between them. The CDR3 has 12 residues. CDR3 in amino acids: CAKGVENTEAFF. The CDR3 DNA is TGTGCCAAGGGGGTCGAGAACACTGAAGCTTTCTTT.

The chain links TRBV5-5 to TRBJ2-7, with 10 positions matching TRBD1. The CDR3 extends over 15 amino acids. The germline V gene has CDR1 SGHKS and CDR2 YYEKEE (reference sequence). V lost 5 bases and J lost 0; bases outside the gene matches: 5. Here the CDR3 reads CASSGGQGSSYEQYF. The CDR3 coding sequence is TGTGCCAGCAGTGGGGGACAGGGGTCCTCCTACGAGCAGTACTTC.

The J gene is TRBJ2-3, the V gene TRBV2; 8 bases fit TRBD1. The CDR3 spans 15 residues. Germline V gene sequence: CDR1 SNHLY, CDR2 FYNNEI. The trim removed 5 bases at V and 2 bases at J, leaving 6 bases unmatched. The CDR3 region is CASSKLRGLTDTQYF. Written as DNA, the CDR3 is TGTGCCAGCAGTAAACTCAGGGGGCTCACAGATACGCAGTATTTT.

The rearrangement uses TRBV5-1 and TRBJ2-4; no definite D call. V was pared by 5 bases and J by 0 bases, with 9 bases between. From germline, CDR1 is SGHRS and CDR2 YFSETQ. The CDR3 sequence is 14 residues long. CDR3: CASRAPGAKNIQYF. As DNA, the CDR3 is TGCGCCAGCAGAGCTCCCGGAGCCAAAAACATTCAGTACTTC.

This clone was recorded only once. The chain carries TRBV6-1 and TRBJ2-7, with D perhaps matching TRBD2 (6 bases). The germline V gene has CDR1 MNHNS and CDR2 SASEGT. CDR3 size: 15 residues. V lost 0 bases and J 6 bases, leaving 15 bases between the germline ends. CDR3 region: CASSEAGSGRSEQYF. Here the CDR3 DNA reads TGTGCCAGCAGTGAAGCGGGCTCAGGGAGGTCCGAGCAGTACTTC.

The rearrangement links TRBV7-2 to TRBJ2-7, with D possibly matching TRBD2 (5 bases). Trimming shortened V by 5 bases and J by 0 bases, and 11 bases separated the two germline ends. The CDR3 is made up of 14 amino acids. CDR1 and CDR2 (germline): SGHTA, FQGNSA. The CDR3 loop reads CASSQDYRSYEQYF. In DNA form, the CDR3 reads TGTGCCAGCAGCCAAGACTATCGCTCCTACGAGCAGTACTTC.

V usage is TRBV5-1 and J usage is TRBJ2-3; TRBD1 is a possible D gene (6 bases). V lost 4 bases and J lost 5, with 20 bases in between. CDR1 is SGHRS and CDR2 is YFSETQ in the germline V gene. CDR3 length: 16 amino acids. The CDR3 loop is CASSLVGAGVKDTQYF. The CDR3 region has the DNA TGCGCCAGCAGCCTGGTCGGGGCAGGGGTTAAAGATACGCAGTATTTT.

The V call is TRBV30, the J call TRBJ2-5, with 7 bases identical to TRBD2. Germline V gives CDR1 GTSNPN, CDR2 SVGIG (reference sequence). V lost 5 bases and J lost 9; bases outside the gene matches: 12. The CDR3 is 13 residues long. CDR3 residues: CAWGTIVTVAQYF. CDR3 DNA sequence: TGTGCCTGGGGGACTATTGTAACGGTGGCCCAGTACTTC.

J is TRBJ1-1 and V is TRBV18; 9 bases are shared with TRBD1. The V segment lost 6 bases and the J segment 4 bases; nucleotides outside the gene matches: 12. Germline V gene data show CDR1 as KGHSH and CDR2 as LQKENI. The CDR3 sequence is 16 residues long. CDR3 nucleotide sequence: TGTGCCAGCTCCCACAGGGACAGGGCCAGGGGCACTGAAGCTTTCTTT. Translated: CASSHRDRARGTEAFF. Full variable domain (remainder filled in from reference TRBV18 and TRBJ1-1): NAGVMQNPRHLVRRRGQEARLRCSPMKGHSHVYWYRQLPEEGLKFMVYLQKENIIDESGMPKERFSAEFPKEGPSILRIQQVVRGDSAAYFCASSHRDRARGTEAFFGQGTRLTVV.